Listed below are T cell receptor beta chains from one sample, sequenced in a study of T cell responses to AZD1222 COVID-19 vaccine. TCRdb's copy holds only in-frame clones and misses some; the assay was immunoSEQ multiplex PCR. The data hold around 95,000 clones, with around 90% observed a single time. The material sequenced was peripheral blood, taken on day 0 of AZD1222 vaccination. These TCRs come from an adult in good health. Both conserved end residues are part of each CDR3. Each record gives: clone size, D gene, J gene, V gene, CDR3 protein, CDR3 DNA. D genes are given only for firm matches. Clone size is shown for a subset of rows, as once, few, many or a class of expanded clone.

-	TRBD2	TRBJ2-1	TRBV11-1	CASSRRTSSYNEQFF	TGTGCCAGCAGCCGAAGGACTAGCTCCTACAATGAGCAGTTCTTC
-	-	TRBJ1-6	TRBV5-1	CASSLEGVINSPLHF	TGCGCCAGCAGCTTGGAGGGCGTTATAAATTCACCCCTCCACTTT
-	TRBD2	TRBJ2-3	TRBV3-1/TRBV3-2	CASSPRTSGVDTQYF	TGTGCCAGCAGCCCCCGGACTAGCGGGGTTGATACGCAGTATTTT
-	TRBD1	TRBJ1-1	TRBV27	CASSSSRQGASRTEAFF	TGTGCCAGCAGTTCCTCTCGACAGGGGGCGTCTAGGACTGAAGCTTTCTTT
-	-	TRBJ2-7	TRBV5-1	CASSFSWGVNYEQYF	TGCGCCAGCAGCTTTAGCTGGGGAGTGAACTACGAGCAGTACTTC
-	-	TRBJ1-2	TRBV2	CASSVSDYGYTF	TGTGCCAGCAGTGTTAGTGACTATGGCTACACCTTC
-	-	TRBJ2-2	TRBV4-2	CASSQDNTGELFF	TGTGCCAGCAGCCAAGATAACACCGGGGAGCTGTTTTTT
-	-	TRBJ2-5	TRBV5-1	CASSGAGQYQETQYF	TGCGCCAGCAGCGGGGCAGGACAGTACCAAGAGACCCAGTACTTC
-	-	TRBJ1-3	TRBV4-2	CASSPNIGRTSSGNTIYF	TGTGCCAGCAGCCCCAACATCGGACGTACAAGCTCTGGAAACACCATATATTTT
-	TRBD2	TRBJ2-1	TRBV10-2	CASSEGVSGSEQFF	TGCGCCAGCAGTGAGGGTGTGAGCGGGAGTGAGCAGTTCTTC
-	-	TRBJ1-1	TRBV7-9	CASSLEPGAFF	TGTGCCAGCAGCTTAGAACCGGGGGCTTTCTTT
-	TRBD1	TRBJ2-7	TRBV5-1	CASSPPGTGNHEQYF	TGCGCCAGCAGCCCCCCCGGGACAGGGAACCACGAGCAGTACTTC
-	TRBD2	TRBJ2-1	TRBV9	CASSLSGVSYNEQFF	TGTGCCAGCAGCCTTAGCGGGGTCTCCTACAATGAGCAGTTCTTC
-	-	TRBJ1-1	TRBV9	CASASGGVSTEAFF	TGTGCCAGCGCCTCTGGGGGAGTATCCACTGAAGCTTTCTTT
-	-	TRBJ1-5	TRBV9	CASSVEGGTWEPQHF	TGTGCCAGCAGCGTAGAAGGAGGGACCTGGGAGCCCCAGCATTTT
-	TRBD1	TRBJ2-3	TRBV7-3	CASSWDRSSTDTQYF	TGTGCCAGCAGCTGGGACAGGTCTAGCACAGATACGCAGTATTTT
-	TRBD1	TRBJ1-2	TRBV6-5	CASSKNGQGDYGYTF	TGTGCCAGCAGTAAGAATGGACAGGGAGACTATGGCTACACCTTC
once	TRBD1	TRBJ2-7	TRBV27	CASSFLPGTGKTYEQYF	TGTGCCAGCAGTTTCCTCCCCGGGACAGGGAAGACCTACGAGCAGTACTTC
-	-	TRBJ2-3	TRBV7-9	CASSFSRQTDTQYF	TGTGCCAGCAGCTTCTCTCGACAGACAGATACGCAGTATTTT
-	-	TRBJ1-6	TRBV4-2	CASSQVRELYDNSPLHF	TGTGCCAGCAGCCAAGTCAGGGAGTTATACGATAATTCACCCCTCCACTTT
-	-	TRBJ1-4	TRBV18	CASSPLGATNEKLFF	TGTGCCAGCTCACCCCTCGGGGCAACTAATGAAAAACTGTTTTTT
-	TRBD1	TRBJ1-4	TRBV28	CASSSQGGNNEKLFF	TGTGCCAGCAGTTCCCAGGGGGGAAATAATGAAAAACTGTTTTTT
-	TRBD1	TRBJ1-2	TRBV2	CASGRDRNYGYTF	TGTGCCAGCGGCCGGGACAGGAACTATGGCTACACCTTC
-	-	TRBJ2-2	TRBV11-3	CASSLGPGSTGELFF	TGTGCCAGCAGCTTAGGACCAGGGTCCACCGGGGAGCTGTTTTTT
-	TRBD1	TRBJ1-3	TRBV2	CARRTGGNTIYF	TGTGCCCGAAGGACAGGAGGAAACACCATATATTTT
-	-	TRBJ2-7	TRBV28	CASSPGTAISYEQYF	TGTGCCAGCAGTCCGGGGACCGCTATCTCCTACGAGCAGTACTTC
-	-	TRBJ1-1	TRBV6-6	CASSPPSAGTILGGNTEAFF	TGTGCCAGCAGTCCACCCTCAGCTGGGACAATCCTCGGCGGGAACACTGAAGCTTTCTTT
once	-	TRBJ1-5	TRBV5-3	CARSTEGSRFNQPQHF	TGTGCCAGAAGCACCGAGGGCAGCCGCTTCAATCAGCCCCAGCATTTT
-	TRBD1	TRBJ1-3	TRBV19	CASNDRGSGNTIYF	TGTGCCAGTAATGACAGGGGATCTGGAAACACCATATATTTT
-	TRBD1	TRBJ2-7	TRBV6-5	CASTRGTGDLYEQYF	TGTGCCAGCACCCGTGGGACAGGAGACTTATACGAGCAGTACTTC
-	-	TRBJ1-4	TRBV20-1	CSASTGWSEKLFF	TGCAGTGCCAGTACAGGGTGGAGTGAAAAACTGTTTTTT
-	TRBD1	TRBJ2-3	TRBV15	CATSSRGDTQYF	TGTGCCACCAGCAGCAGGGGGGATACGCAGTATTTT
-	-	TRBJ1-4	TRBV5-1	CASSLMVTATNEKLFF	TGCGCCAGCAGCTTGATGGTTACCGCAACTAATGAAAAACTGTTTTTT
-	-	TRBJ2-2	TRBV7-3	CASILRGFVELFF	TGTGCCAGCATCCTAAGGGGGTTCGTAGAGCTGTTTTTT
-	-	TRBJ1-2	TRBV27	CASSLIPTQSNYGYTF	TGTGCCAGCAGTTTAATCCCAACTCAAAGTAACTATGGCTACACCTTC
few	-	TRBJ2-7	TRBV6-6	CASNDPGPYEQYF	TGTGCCAGCAATGACCCTGGGCCCTACGAGCAGTACTTC
-	-	TRBJ2-7	TRBV5-5	CASSQHGDGPYEQYF	TGTGCCAGCAGTCAACACGGGGACGGCCCTTACGAGCAGTACTTC
-	-	TRBJ2-3	TRBV3-1/TRBV3-2	CASSQDPYTDTQYF	TGTGCCAGCAGCCAAGACCCTTACACAGATACGCAGTATTTT
-	TRBD1	TRBJ2-7	TRBV27	CASSSRTGQYEQYF	TGTGCCAGCAGTTCGCGGACAGGGCAATACGAGCAGTACTTC
-	TRBD1	TRBJ1-1	TRBV19	CATSRTGTLNTEAFF	TGTGCCACATCACGGACAGGGACCTTGAACACTGAAGCTTTCTTT
-	-	TRBJ2-2	TRBV7-6	CASSFRTPGELFF	TGTGCCAGCAGCTTTAGGACTCCCGGGGAGCTGTTTTTT
-	TRBD2	TRBJ2-1	TRBV4-1	CASSQDPPSGLAGGQNEQFF	TGCGCCAGCAGCCAAGATCCCCCCTCAGGACTAGCGGGAGGGCAGAATGAGCAGTTCTTC
-	-	TRBJ1-5	TRBV5-6	CASSSARSGGGNQPQHF	TGTGCCAGCAGCTCGGCCCGCTCGGGAGGAGGCAATCAGCCCCAGCATTTT
-	-	TRBJ2-7	TRBV21-1	CASGGMDYEQYF	TGTGCCAGTGGGGGCATGGACTACGAGCAGTACTTC
-	TRBD1	TRBJ2-3	TRBV5-1	CASSPQGGSDTQYF	TGCGCCAGCAGTCCACAGGGGGGCTCAGATACGCAGTATTTT
once	TRBD1	TRBJ1-5	TRBV10-3	CAISRDSLSGQPQHF	TGTGCCATCAGTCGGGACAGCTTGTCCGGTCAGCCCCAGCATTTT
-	-	TRBJ2-2	TRBV25-1	CASRGENTGELFF	TGTGCCAGCAGGGGGGAGAACACCGGGGAGCTGTTTTTT
-	-	TRBJ2-7	TRBV28	CASSLLTGTTMDEQYF	TGTGCCAGCAGCCTATTGACCGGGACGACCATGGATGAGCAGTACTTC
-	-	TRBJ2-5	TRBV5-1	CASSLEVDRQETQYF	TGCGCCAGCAGCTTGGAGGTGGACAGACAAGAGACCCAGTACTTC
-	-	TRBJ2-3	TRBV5-1	CASSLMEDTQYF	TGCGCCAGCAGCTTGATGGAAGATACGCAGTATTTT
-	TRBD1	TRBJ2-7	TRBV18	CASSPPGQAVYEQYF	TGTGCCAGCTCACCACCGGGACAGGCAGTCTACGAGCAGTACTTC
-	TRBD1	TRBJ2-1	TRBV5-4	CASSLDLGQGAVNEQFF	TGTGCCAGCAGCTTGGATCTTGGGCAGGGGGCTGTGAATGAGCAGTTCTTC